Listed below are T cell receptor beta chains from one sample, sequenced in a study of human T cells and chemical hapten exposure. TCRdb re-analysed the RACE reads in MiXCR, keeping a single row per CDR3 protein. The repertoire has 35,000 to 50,000 distinct CDR3 sequences, approximately 10% of them found once; the top ten carry around 15%. This specimen consisted of whole blood, obtained in connection with sensitization to the hapten diphenylcyclopropenone (DPC). Receptors were obtained from a woman aged 25 to 39 with alopecia areata. Some clones in this sample may be carry-over from other donors' samples. Both conserved end residues are part of each CDR3. Each record gives: V gene, J gene, clone size, D gene, CDR3 DNA, CDR3 protein. D genes are given only for firm matches. Size values are once, few and many counts, or a class for expanded clones, and some rows have none.

>TRBV28|TRBJ1-4|NA|NA
TGTGCCACCACCGGCGCCGGGCTTCCGGAAAAACTGTTTTTT
CATTGAGLPEKLFF
>TRBV7-2|TRBJ2-1|many|TRBD1
TGTGCCAGCAGAGTCCAGTCCGGGACAGACAATGAGCAGTTCTTC
CASRVQSGTDNEQFF
>TRBV6-6|TRBJ1-6|NA|NA
TGTGCCAGCAGTTATGCGGGGAATAATTCACCCCTCCACTTT
CASSYAGNNSPLHF
>TRBV12-3/TRBV12-4|TRBJ2-1|NA|NA
TGTGCCAGCAGTCCCACACACTTC
CASSPTHF
>TRBV20-1|TRBJ2-3|many|TRBD2
TGCAGTGCTAGAAAATTGGCTAGCGGAAATCCTCGCACAGATACGCAGTATTTT
CSARKLASGNPRTDTQYF
>TRBV7-9|TRBJ2-5|many|TRBD2
TGTGCCAGCAGCCGCCCGGGACTAGACGAGACCCAGTACTTC
CASSRPGLDETQYF
>TRBV29-1|TRBJ1-1|many|TRBD1
TGCAGCGCTTGGACAGGGATGGCTGAAGCTTTCTTT
CSAWTGMAEAFF
>TRBV4-2|TRBJ2-5|few|TRBD2
TGTGCCAGCAGCCAAGTCGATAGCGGGGGGGAAGAGACCCAGTACTTC
CASSQVDSGGEETQYF
>TRBV6-2/TRBV6-3|TRBJ2-1|NA|TRBD2
TGTGCCAGCAGTTACGAAACGGGGGGGAGGAATGAGCAGTTCTTC
CASSYETGGRNEQFF
>TRBV7-8|TRBJ2-1|NA|TRBD2
TGTGCCAGCAGCTCCCTCACCGGGACTAGTTCGGGTGAGCAGTTCTTC
CASSSLTGTSSGEQFF
>TRBV25-1|TRBJ2-1|many|NA
TGTGCCAGCAGTGATCCGCTATCCTACAATGAGCAGTTCTTC
CASSDPLSYNEQFF
>TRBV20-1|TRBJ2-7|many|NA
TGCAGTGTCAACCAGGGGGGGGACGAGCAGTACTTC
CSVNQGGDEQYF
>TRBV5-8|TRBJ2-4|many|NA
TGTGCCAGCAGCGCCAAGGTGTATCTAGCCAAAAACATTCAGTACTTC
CASSAKVYLAKNIQYF
>TRBV5-4|TRBJ1-2|many|NA
TGTGCCAGCAGCTCGCCACAGGCTCCCAGCTATGGCTACACCTTC
CASSSPQAPSYGYTF
>TRBV7-6|TRBJ2-7|few|NA
TGTGCCAGCAGCGGGGGGCTCTACGAGCAGTACTTC
CASSGGLYEQYF
>TRBV19|TRBJ1-2|many|TRBD1
TGTGCCAGTAGTACGGACAGGGAGGGTGGCTACACCTTC
CASSTDREGGYTF
>TRBV27|TRBJ1-2|NA|NA
TGTGCCAGCAGTGCCACAGGGTTGCGTGGCTACACCTTC
CASSATGLRGYTF
>TRBV5-1|TRBJ1-2|many|NA
TGCGCCAGCAGCTTGGCAGGCGCTAACTATGGCTACACCTTC
CASSLAGANYGYTF
>TRBV12-3/TRBV12-4|TRBJ1-5|NA|TRBD1
TGTGCCAGCAGTGGGACAGGGAGGCAGCCCCAGCATTTT
CASSGTGRQPQHF
>TRBV20-1|TRBJ2-3|many|TRBD2
TGCAGTGCTGAAAGCGGGGGTAGCACAGATACGCAGTATTTT
CSAESGGSTDTQYF